This T cell receptor (beta chain) was sequenced for a study of T cells after yellow fever vaccination (dated 2019 in TCRdb). With respect to the entire study: The SMART-Seq v4 Ultra Low Input RNA kit was used to prepare libraries from fractions with low cell numbers. Bulk PBMC replicates and cell subsets were isolated from blood drawn at multiple timepoints before and after both primary and secondary immunization. Two healthy male donors, one aged 18 to 30 and one aged 30 to 40 years, made up the cohort. Bulk TCR alpha and beta repertoires were sequenced longitudinally to track T-cell clones before and after primary and booster YFV17D yellow fever vaccination. Findings and caveats that apply to the study as a whole: Most clones expanded after primary vaccination were re-detected after the booster (approximately 96% of CD4 and 88% of CD8), suggesting broad memory maintenance. A small fraction of clonotypes appeared in both the CD4 and CD8 compartments, likely as a result of convergent recombination. Compared with the primary T-cell response, the secondary T-cell response was weaker but faster, peaking on day 5 rather than day 15. FACS-sorted repertoires could contain abundant contaminating clonotypes from the bulk population, so computational filtering was required. Because the study included only a couple of donors, the extent to which the findings can be generalized is limited.

This clonotype has only a few counts. No cognate antigen has been identified for it. Base qualities were left out, and no much larger clone turns up one base away. Interpreted using the paper, the treatment or condition label stands for: live attenuated yellow fever vaccine strain. Two biological replicates of bulk PBMCs were collected at each blood-draw timepoint. A standard Ficoll-Paque protocol was used to isolate PBMCs from peripheral blood. RNA was extracted with TriZol from bulk PBMCs, CD4 and CD8 fractions, and dextramer-positive and dextramer-negative fractions. TCR cDNA was synthesized by 5'RACE template switching, through which a universal primer site and unique molecular identifiers were introduced. Priming for cDNA synthesis came from both the TCR alpha and TCR beta constant segments. Libraries were amplified in two PCR steps, with sample barcodes and sequencing adapters added in the second step. Sequencing of libraries was performed on Illumina HiSeq 2500 (2x100 bp) or NovaSeq (2x150 bp). In the authors' own workflow: MIGEC was used to demultiplex reads and collapse the reads into UMI consensus sequences, and MiXCR was used for V(D)J alignment. Using edgeR on replicate PBMC samples, clonotypes were called vaccine-responding if FDR was below 0.01 and the log2 fold change was above 5 up to day 15. Each bulk clonotype was labeled CD4 or CD8 based on which sequenced repertoire, CD4 or CD8, contained the clonotype at higher abundance. Using fastp at Q25 and MiXCR, TCRdb reprocessed the public reads and kept productive beta chains. Every CDR3 protein is listed once, alongside the most common genes and DNA of its rows. Here the V and J calls rest on TCRdb's processing, not on the authors' analysis. The sample contains 500,000 to 650,000 distinct CDR3 sequences, approximately 13% of them found a single time. Together, the top ten hold 15% of the sample.

The CDR3 holds 13 amino acids from the cysteine to the phenylalanine. Of the read, only the CDR3 DNA is kept; its 39 bases are in frame from base 1. CDR1 and CDR2, per the germline V gene (reference sequence), are DFQATT and SNEGSKA. The germline V and J ends show losses of 5 bases and 5 bases respectively, and no gene match explains 2 bases of the junction. The rearrangement combines TRBV20-1 with TRBJ2-5; 13 junctional bases match TRBD2. The receptor comes from a man aged 30 to 39 who received the YFV17D yellow fever vaccine. This sample comprised PBMCs, obtained on the day of the yellow fever booster vaccination. The CDR3 region: CSAWTSGSETQYF. The DNA is as follows: TGCAGTGCTTGGACTAGCGGGAGTGAGACCCAGTACTTC.